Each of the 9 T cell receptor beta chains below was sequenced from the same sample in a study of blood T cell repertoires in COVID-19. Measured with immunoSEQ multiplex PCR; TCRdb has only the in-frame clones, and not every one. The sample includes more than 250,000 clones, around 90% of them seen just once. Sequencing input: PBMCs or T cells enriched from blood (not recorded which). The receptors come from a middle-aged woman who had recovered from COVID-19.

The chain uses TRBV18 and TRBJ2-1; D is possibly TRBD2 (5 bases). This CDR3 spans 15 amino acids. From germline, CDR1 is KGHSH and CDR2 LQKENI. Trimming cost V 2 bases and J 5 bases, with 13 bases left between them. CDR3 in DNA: TGTGCCAGCTCACCAAATCAGCGGAGCCACAATGAGCAGTTCTTC. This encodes CASSPNQRSHNEQFF.

The CDR3 sequence is CASSYRAGGEQYF. CDR3 nucleotides: TGTGCCAGCAGTTATAGGGCGGGCGGCGAGCAGTACTTC. The genes are TRBV6-5 and TRBJ2-7; a weak D match, TRBD2 (5 bases). V lost 3 bases and J 6 bases, leaving 12 bases between the germline ends. Germline V gene sequence: CDR1 MNHEY, CDR2 SVGAGI. CDR3 length: 13 residues.

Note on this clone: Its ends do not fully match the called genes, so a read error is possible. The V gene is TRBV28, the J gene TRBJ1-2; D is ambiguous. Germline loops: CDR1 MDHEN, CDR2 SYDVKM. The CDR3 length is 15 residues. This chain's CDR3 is CVSSWWSENNYGYTF. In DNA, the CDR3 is TGTGTCAGCAGCTGGTGGTCTGAGAATAACTATGGCTACACCTTC.

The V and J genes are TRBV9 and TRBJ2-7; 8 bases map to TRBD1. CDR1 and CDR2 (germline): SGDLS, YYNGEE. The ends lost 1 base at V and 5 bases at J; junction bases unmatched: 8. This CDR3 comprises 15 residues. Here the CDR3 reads CASSVFGQGVDEQYF. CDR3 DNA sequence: TGTGCCAGCAGCGTATTCGGACAGGGCGTCGACGAGCAGTACTTC.

The CDR3 DNA is TGCGCCAGCAACTTTAAGGGGGAGCAAGGGAAGAATAATTCACCCCTCCACTTT. It codes for CASNFKGEQGKNNSPLHF. V is TRBV5-1 and J is TRBJ1-6; D perhaps matches TRBD1 (6 bases). V lost 6 bases and J 5 bases, leaving 24 bases between the germline ends. The CDR3 length is 18 residues. CDR1 and CDR2 from the germline V gene are SGHRS and YFSETQ.

CDR3 DNA sequence: TGTGCCAGCCGGTGGGGGGGCCAAGGCTACACCTTC. Amino acids: CASRWGGQGYTF. V gene TRBV28 combines with J gene TRBJ1-2; a possible D gene is TRBD1 (6 bases). Germline-derived CDR1 and CDR2 are MDHEN and SYDVKM. Trimming removed 8 bases from V and 8 bases from J, with 15 bases in between. The CDR3 covers 12 residues.

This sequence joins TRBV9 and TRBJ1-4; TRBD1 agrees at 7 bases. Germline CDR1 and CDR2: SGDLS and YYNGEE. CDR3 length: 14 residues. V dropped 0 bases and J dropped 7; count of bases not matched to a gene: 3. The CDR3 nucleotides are TGTGCCAGCAGCGTAGACAGGGGCGGTGAAAAACTGTTTTTT. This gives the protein CASSVDRGGEKLFF.

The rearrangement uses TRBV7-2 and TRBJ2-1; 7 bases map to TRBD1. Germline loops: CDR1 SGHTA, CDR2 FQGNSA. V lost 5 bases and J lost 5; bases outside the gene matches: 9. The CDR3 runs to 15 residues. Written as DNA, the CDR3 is TGTGCCAGCAGCCGGACAGGAAACGGGGACAATGAGCAGTTCTTC. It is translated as CASSRTGNGDNEQFF.

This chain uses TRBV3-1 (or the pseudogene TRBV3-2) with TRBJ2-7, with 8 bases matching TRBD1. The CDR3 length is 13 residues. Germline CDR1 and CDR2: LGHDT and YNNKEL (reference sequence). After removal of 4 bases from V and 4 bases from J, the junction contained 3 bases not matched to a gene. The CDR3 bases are TGTGCCAGCAGCCTGCGGGACAGGTACGAGCAGTACTTC. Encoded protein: CASSLRDRYEQYF.